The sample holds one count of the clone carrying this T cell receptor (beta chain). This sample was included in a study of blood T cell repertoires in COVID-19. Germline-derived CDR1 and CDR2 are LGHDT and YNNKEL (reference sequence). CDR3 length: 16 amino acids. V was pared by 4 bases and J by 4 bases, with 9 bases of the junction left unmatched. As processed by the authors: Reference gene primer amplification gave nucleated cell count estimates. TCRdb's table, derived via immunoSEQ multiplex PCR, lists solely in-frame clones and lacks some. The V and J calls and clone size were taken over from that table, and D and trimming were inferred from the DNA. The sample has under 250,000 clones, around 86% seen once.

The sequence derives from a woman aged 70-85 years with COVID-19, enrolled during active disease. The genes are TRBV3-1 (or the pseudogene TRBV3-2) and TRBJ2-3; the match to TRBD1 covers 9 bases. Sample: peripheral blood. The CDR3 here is CASSRQQGATADTQYF. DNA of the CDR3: TGTGCCAGCAGCCGGCAACAGGGGGCGACTGCAGATACGCAGTATTTT.